The 15 T cell receptor beta chains below were found in one sample sequenced in a study of shared clonotypes between healthy human individuals. The method was immunoSEQ multiplex PCR; TCRdb's version includes in-frame clones alone and lacks a portion of them. Among some 510,000 clones listed, 70% to 80% were seen once. The specimen sequenced was PBMCs. Receptors originate from a woman in her thirties or forties in good health. Some clones in this sample may be carry-over from other donors' samples.

The J gene is TRBJ2-7, the V gene TRBV7-6; 11 positions agree with TRBD1. The CDR3 has 18 residues. The J segment lost 3 bases and the V segment lost 0 bases, leaving 10 bases of the junction unmatched. Germline-derived CDR1 and CDR2 are SGHVS and FNYEAQ. CDR3 DNA sequence: TGTGCCAGCAGCTTAGCCAACCCTGGACAGGGGGCTAACTACGAGCAGTACTTC. Translating it yields CASSLANPGQGANYEQYF.

Concerning this clone itself: This may be a read error, as it is one base from a much larger clone. J is TRBJ2-5 and V is TRBV6-5; tentative D call: TRBD2 (6 bases). Germline values: CDR1 MNHEY, CDR2 SVGAGI. This CDR3 region has 13 residues. V dropped 11 bases and J dropped 11 bases, with 24 bases sitting between them. The CDR3 region has the DNA TGTGCCGGTGGTGGAGTTCGGGAGAGTGAGCAGTACTTC. Translated, it gives CAGGGVRESEQYF.

This chain's CDR3 is CASSLSGTGKPQHF. The CDR3 coding sequence is TGTGCCAGCAGTTTATCGGGCACTGGGAAGCCCCAGCATTTT. The chain uses TRBV28 and TRBJ1-5; D remains ambiguous. The CDR3 is 14 amino acids. V was pared by 1 base and J by 8 bases, with 12 bases between. Per the germline V gene, CDR1 is MDHEN and CDR2 is SYDVKM.

The chain recombines TRBV9 with TRBJ1-5; the match to TRBD1 covers 7 bases. CDR1 is SGDLS and CDR2 is YYNGEE in the germline V gene. This CDR3 is 15 amino acids long. Losses at the gene ends were 4 bases for V and 3 bases for J; bases not matched to a gene: 7. The CDR3 loop is CASSPTTGLNQPQHF. The CDR3 DNA sequence: TGTGCCAGCAGCCCAACGACAGGGCTCAATCAGCCCCAGCATTTT.

Worth noting for this clone: Other DNA sequences in the sample encode the same CDR3. This chain links TRBV5-1 with TRBJ2-1; the match to TRBD2 covers 8 bases. Germline V gives CDR1 SGHRS, CDR2 YFSETQ. V lost 0 bases to trimming and J lost 4 bases; unmatched junction nucleotides: 6. This CDR3 region has 16 residues. The CDR3 protein is CASSLVAGGQYNEQFF. The DNA of the CDR3 is TGCGCCAGCAGCTTGGTGGCGGGAGGCCAATACAATGAGCAGTTCTTC.

A word on this clone: A read error is possible here, since a much larger clone lies one base away. The genes are TRBV7-9 and TRBJ2-1, with TRBD2 matching over 10 bases. Unmatched junction bases numbered 3, after V lost 2 bases and J lost 8 bases. From germline, CDR1 is SEHNR and CDR2 FQNEAQ (reference sequence). The CDR3 runs to 14 residues. The CDR3 loop reads CASSLLAGVDEQFF. CDR3 DNA sequence: TGTGCCAGCAGCTTACTAGCGGGAGTCGATGAGCAGTTCTTC.

A single count supports this clone. The chain joins TRBV2 to TRBJ1-4; the D gene is possibly TRBD1 (6 bases). Germline assignment: CDR1 SNHLY and CDR2 FYNNEI. V shed 6 bases and J shed 8 bases, with 16 bases lying between them. This CDR3 region has 14 residues. CDR3 nucleotides: TGTGCCAGCAGGGGGGGCAGGGGAGTAGAAAAACTGTTTTTT. As protein: CASRGGRGVEKLFF.

The chain combines TRBV7-9 with TRBJ1-2; a possible D gene is TRBD1 (5 bases). This CDR3 comprises 15 residues. V lost 5 bases and J lost 2, with 15 bases in between. Germline values: CDR1 SEHNR, CDR2 FQNEAQ (reference sequence). CDR3 bases: TGTGCCAGCAGCCTACTGGGACGGGAAAACTATGGCTACACCTTC. The encoded protein is CASSLLGRENYGYTF.

The chain is built from TRBV11-1 and TRBJ2-1; TRBD2 matches 7 bases. The germline V gene has CDR1 SGHAT and CDR2 FQDESV (reference sequence). Losses at the gene ends were 4 bases for V and 7 bases for J; bases not matched to a gene: 10. CDR3 length: 15 amino acids. The CDR3 is CASSSDKRETNEQFF. The CDR3 DNA follows: TGTGCCAGCAGCTCGGACAAGCGGGAAACAAATGAGCAGTTCTTC.

The chain links TRBV5-1 to TRBJ1-3; D is possibly TRBD1 (6 bases). V lost 7 bases and J 2 bases, leaving 13 bases between the germline ends. The germline V gene has CDR1 SGHRS and CDR2 YFSETQ. The CDR3 spans 14 residues. The CDR3 reads CASGSGVPGNTIYF. In DNA, the CDR3 is TGCGCCAGCGGATCAGGGGTACCTGGAAACACCATATATTTT.

V usage is TRBV9 and J usage is TRBJ2-5; D is possibly TRBD1 or TRBD2 (5 bases each). In germline, CDR1 is SGDLS, CDR2 YYNGEE. The V gene lost 2 bases and the J gene lost 5 bases, with 16 bases spanning the gap. The CDR3 loop spans 15 amino acids. The DNA for the CDR3 is TGTGCCAGCAGCGTTGAGGGGAGTATGCGGGAGACCCAGTACTTC. This gives the protein CASSVEGSMRETQYF.

The J gene is TRBJ2-1, the V gene TRBV7-2; no firm D call. Germline V CDR1 and CDR2: SGHTA, FQGNSA. This CDR3 spans 14 amino acids. V shed 8 bases and J shed 0 bases, with 11 bases lying between them. The CDR3 DNA reads TGTGCCAGCGGCTCCGCTAGCTCCTACAATGAGCAGTTCTTC. This translates into CASGSASSYNEQFF.

The chain uses TRBV2 and TRBJ2-1, with a weak D call TRBD1 (7 bases). Trimming left V 7 bases short and J 3 bases short, with 16 bases between. The CDR3 runs 15 residues. CDR1 is SNHLY, CDR2 FYNNEI, per germline. CDR3 coding DNA: TGTGCCAGCACCGGAGGGGGCGGTTTCTACAATGAGCAGTTCTTC. Translated: CASTGGGGFYNEQFF.

The V and J genes are TRBV7-9 and TRBJ1-2; D not resolved. Trimming stripped 2 bases from V and 5 bases from J, with 15 bases between. The germline V gene encodes CDR1 SEHNR and CDR2 FQNEAQ (reference sequence). This CDR3 has 15 amino acids. The CDR3 reads CASSLSVGFRYGYTF. CDR3 nucleotide sequence: TGTGCCAGCAGCTTATCGGTCGGGTTTCGGTATGGCTACACCTTC.

The J gene is TRBJ2-1, the V gene TRBV10-1; 9 positions agree with TRBD2. In germline, CDR1 is WNHNN, CDR2 SYGVQD (reference sequence). Unmatched junction bases numbered 6, after V lost 4 bases and J lost 8 bases. The CDR3 is 14 amino acids. This CDR3 reads CASSAGSGSDEQFF. The CDR3 coding sequence is TGCGCCAGCAGTGCCGGTAGCGGGAGTGATGAGCAGTTCTTC.